In its sample, the clone carrying this T cell receptor beta chain was seen once. The data were obtained in a study of blood T cell repertoires in COVID-19. The overall study: Spain, Italy and the United States supplied samples that represented acute and convalescent COVID-19.

How the authors handled the data: Reference gene primers were amplified, and this amplification served to estimate nucleated cell counts. Sequencing was performed with immunoSEQ multiplex PCR; in TCRdb, only in-frame clones are kept and a portion is missing. The D gene and trimming were derived from the DNA, and the V and J assignments and clone size from that table. The top ten hold around 6.6% of the sample, which has 150,000 to 200,000 clones, 89% seen once. The CDR3 is 11 amino acids. Germline V lookup: CDR1 GTSNPN, CDR2 SVGIG (reference sequence). Trimming stripped 1 base from V and 5 bases from J, with 6 bases between.

The sample consisted of peripheral blood. The TCR was taken from a middle-aged man with acute or convalescent COVID-19. This sequence joins TRBV30 and TRBJ2-7; no definite D call. The CDR3 nucleotides read TGTGCCTGGAGTGGGCGGCACGAGCAGTACTTC. Protein: CAWSGRHEQYF.